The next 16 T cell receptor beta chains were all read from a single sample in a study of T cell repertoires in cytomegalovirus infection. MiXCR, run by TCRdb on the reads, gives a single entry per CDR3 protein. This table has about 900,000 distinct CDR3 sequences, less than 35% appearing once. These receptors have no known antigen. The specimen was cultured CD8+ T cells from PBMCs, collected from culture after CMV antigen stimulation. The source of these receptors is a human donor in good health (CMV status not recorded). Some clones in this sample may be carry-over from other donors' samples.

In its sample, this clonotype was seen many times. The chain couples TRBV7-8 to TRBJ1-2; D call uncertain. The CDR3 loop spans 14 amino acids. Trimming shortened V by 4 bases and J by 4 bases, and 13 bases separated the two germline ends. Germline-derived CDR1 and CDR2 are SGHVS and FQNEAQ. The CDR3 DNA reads TGTGCCAGCAGCTCTCCCGTTCTTAGCTATGGCTACACCTTC. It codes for CASSSPVLSYGYTF.

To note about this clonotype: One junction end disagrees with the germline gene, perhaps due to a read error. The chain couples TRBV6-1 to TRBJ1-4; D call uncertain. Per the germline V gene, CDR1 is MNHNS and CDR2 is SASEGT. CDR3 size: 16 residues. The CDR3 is CASSDSSWQLNEKLLF. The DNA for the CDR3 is TGTGCCAGCAGTGACAGTAGTTGGCAGTTAAATGAAAAACTGTTGTTT.

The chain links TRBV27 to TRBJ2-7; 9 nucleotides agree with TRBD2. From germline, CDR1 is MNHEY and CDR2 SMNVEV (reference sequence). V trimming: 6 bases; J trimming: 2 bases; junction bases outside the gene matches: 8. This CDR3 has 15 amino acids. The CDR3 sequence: CASSLRGGETYEQYF. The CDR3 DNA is TGTGCCAGCAGCCTCCGCGGGGGGGAAACCTACGAGCAGTACTTC.

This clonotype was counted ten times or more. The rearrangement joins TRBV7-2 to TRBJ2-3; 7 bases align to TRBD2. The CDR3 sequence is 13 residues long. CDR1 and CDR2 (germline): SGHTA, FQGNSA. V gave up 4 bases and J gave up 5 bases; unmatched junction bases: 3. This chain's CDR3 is CASSSLAGDTQYF. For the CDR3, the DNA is TGTGCCAGCAGCTCGTTAGCGGGAGATACGCAGTATTTT.

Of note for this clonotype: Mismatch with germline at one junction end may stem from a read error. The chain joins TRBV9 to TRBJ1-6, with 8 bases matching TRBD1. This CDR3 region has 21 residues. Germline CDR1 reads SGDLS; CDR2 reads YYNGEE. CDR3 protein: CVSSVEGRDRYYSSYNSPLHF. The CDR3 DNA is TGTGTCAGCAGCGTAGAAGGCCGGGACAGGTACTATAGCTCCTATAATTCACCCCTCCACTTT.

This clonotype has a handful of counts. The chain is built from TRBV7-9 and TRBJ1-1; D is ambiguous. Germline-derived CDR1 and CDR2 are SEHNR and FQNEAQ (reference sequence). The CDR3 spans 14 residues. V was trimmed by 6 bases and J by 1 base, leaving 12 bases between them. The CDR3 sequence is CASRSTHQNTEAFF. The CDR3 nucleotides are TGTGCCAGCAGGTCAACACACCAGAACACTGAAGCTTTCTTT.

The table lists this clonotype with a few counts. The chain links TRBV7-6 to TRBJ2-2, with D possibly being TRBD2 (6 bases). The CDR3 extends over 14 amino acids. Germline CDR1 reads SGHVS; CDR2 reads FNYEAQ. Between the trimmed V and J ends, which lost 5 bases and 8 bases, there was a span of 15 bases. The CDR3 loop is CASSPPPGGGELFF. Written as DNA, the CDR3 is TGTGCCAGCAGCCCCCCCCCCGGGGGAGGGGAGCTGTTTTTT.

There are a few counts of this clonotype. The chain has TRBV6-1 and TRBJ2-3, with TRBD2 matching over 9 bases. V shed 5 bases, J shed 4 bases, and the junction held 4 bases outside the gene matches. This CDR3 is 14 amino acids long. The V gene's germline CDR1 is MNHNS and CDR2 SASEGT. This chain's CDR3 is CASSMQRGADTQYF. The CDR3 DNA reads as TGTGCCAGCAGTATGCAGCGGGGGGCAGATACGCAGTATTTT.

The CDR3 bases are TGTGCCAGCAGTTACTCGGCGCTTAGCGGCACTGAAGCTTTCTTT. As protein: CASSYSALSGTEAFF. V and J are TRBV6-8 and TRBJ1-1, with D hard to call. The CDR3 totals 15 residues. Trimming removed 0 bases at V and 4 bases at J, with 12 bases between. Germline lookup yields CDR1 MNHGY and CDR2 SAAAGT.

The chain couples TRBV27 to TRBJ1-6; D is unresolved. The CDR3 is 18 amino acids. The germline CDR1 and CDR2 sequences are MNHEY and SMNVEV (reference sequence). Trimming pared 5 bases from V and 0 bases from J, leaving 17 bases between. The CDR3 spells CASSVGGATRSYNSPLHF. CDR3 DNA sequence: TGTGCCAGCAGTGTCGGCGGCGCAACTCGCTCCTATAATTCACCCCTCCACTTT.

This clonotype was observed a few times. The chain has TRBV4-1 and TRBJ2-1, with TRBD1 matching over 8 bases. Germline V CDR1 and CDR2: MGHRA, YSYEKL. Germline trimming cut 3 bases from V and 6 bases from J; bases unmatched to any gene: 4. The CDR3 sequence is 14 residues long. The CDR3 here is CASSQAGGINEQFF. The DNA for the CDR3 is TGCGCCAGCAGCCAGGCAGGGGGCATCAATGAGCAGTTCTTC.

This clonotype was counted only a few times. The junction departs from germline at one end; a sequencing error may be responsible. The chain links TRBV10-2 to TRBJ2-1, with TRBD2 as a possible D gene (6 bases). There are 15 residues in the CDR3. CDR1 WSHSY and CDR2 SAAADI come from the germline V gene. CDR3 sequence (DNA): TGCGCCAGCAGCGAGTCGGGAGTGCACTACAATGAGCAGTTCTTC. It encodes CASSESGVHYNEQFF.

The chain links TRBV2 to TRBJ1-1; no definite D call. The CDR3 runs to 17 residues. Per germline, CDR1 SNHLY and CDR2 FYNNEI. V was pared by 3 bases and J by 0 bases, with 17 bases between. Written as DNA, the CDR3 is TGTGCCAGCAGTGAGGAGGCACGCTTCCCCATGAACACTGAAGCTTTCTTT. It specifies CASSEEARFPMNTEAFF.

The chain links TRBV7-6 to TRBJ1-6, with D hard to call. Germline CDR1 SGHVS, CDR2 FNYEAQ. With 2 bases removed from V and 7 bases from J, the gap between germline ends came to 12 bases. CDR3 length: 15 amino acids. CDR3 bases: TGTGCCAGCAGCTTACGGGGTATTGGCAATTCACCCCTCCACTTT. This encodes CASSLRGIGNSPLHF.

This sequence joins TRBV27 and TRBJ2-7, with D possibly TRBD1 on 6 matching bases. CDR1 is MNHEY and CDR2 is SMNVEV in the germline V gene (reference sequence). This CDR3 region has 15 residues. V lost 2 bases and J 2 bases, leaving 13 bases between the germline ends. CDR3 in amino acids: CASSLKGDTPYEQYF. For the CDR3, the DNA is TGTGCCAGCAGTTTAAAAGGGGACACCCCCTACGAGCAGTACTTC.

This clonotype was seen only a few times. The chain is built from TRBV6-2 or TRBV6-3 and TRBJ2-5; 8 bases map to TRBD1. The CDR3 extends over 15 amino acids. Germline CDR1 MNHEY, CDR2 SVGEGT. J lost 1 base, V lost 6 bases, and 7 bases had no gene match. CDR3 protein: CASSPRDRTQETQYF. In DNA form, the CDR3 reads TGTGCCAGCAGCCCCAGGGACAGGACCCAAGAGACCCAGTACTTC.